This TCR beta chain was captured by sequencing in a study of T cell repertoires in cytomegalovirus infection. Study-level information: Use of recently identified HLA-C-restricted and well-studied HLA-B-restricted CMV epitopes was part of the study. Findings and limits, study-wide: Identification of carriers of CMV plus the relevant HLA was performed using cumulative public TCR beta family frequency. The ex vivo response was dominated by HLA-C-restricted CMV-specific TCR beta clonotypes.

The germline V gene encodes CDR1 KGHDR and CDR2 SFDVKD. The V and J ends lost 5 bases and 8 bases respectively, with 15 bases between them. The CDR3 is 14 amino acids. A remark on this clonotype: Antigen: not known.

One entry per CDR3 protein results from TCRdb running MiXCR on the reads. The sample consists of roughly 990,000 distinct CDR3 sequences, approximately 31% of them appearing once. The TCR was taken from a human donor in good health (CMV status not recorded). Some clones in this sample may be carry-over from other donors' samples. The material sequenced was cultured CD8+ T cells from PBMCs, taken from culture after CMV antigen stimulation. V gene TRBV24-1 combines with J gene TRBJ2-1; D might be TRBD1 (6 bases). As DNA, the CDR3 is TGTGCCACCAGTGCCTCACAGGGTCTCGATGAGCAGTTCTTC. This translates into CATSASQGLDEQFF.